This T cell receptor (beta chain) was recorded in a study of blood T cell repertoires in COVID-19. Study information: Whether acute or convalescent, the COVID-19 samples came from the United States, Italy and Spain.

CDR1 is MNHEY, CDR2 SVGEGT, per germline. The CDR3 has 16 residues. Trimming removed 0 bases from V and 5 bases from J; junction bases left unmatched: 6. In the original analysis: Estimation of nucleated cell counts was performed using reference gene primer amplification. Some clones are missing from TCRdb's copy, which holds only in-frame ones; the method was immunoSEQ multiplex PCR. Clone size and the V and J calls come from that table; the DNA yielded D and trimming. The table records 200,000 or so clones, roughly 88% of them present only once. Living in 20 to 30 US areas, the participants were between roughly 18 and 95 years of age. Participant-reported clinical history was the basis for cohort assignment.

This receptor was taken from a woman between 40 and 50 years old with acute COVID-19. Sequenced sample: PBMCs or T cells enriched from blood (not recorded which). The chain is built from TRBV6-2 or TRBV6-3 and TRBJ2-5; TRBD2 aligns across 10 bases. The CDR3 protein is CASSYSKREGPETQYF. The CDR3 region has the DNA TGTGCCAGCAGTTACTCAAAGCGGGAGGGCCCGGAGACCCAGTACTTC.